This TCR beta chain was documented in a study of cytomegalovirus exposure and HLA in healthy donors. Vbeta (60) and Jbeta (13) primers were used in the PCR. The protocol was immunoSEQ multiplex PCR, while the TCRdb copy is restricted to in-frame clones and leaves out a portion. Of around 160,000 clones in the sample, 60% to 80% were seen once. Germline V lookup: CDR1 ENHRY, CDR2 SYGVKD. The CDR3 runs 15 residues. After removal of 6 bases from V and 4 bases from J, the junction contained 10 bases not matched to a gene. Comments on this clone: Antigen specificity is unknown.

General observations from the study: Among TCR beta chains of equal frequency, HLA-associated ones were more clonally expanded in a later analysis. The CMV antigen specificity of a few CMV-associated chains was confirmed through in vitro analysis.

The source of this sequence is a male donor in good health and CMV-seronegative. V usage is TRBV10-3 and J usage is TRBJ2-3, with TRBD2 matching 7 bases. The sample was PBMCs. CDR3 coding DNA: TGTGCCATCAGAGCCCCGACTAGCTTTTCAGATACGCAGTATTTT. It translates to CAIRAPTSFSDTQYF.